This T cell receptor beta chain was retrieved from a study of T-cell memory formation after mild COVID-19. The germline V gene has CDR1 MGHRA and CDR2 YSYEKL. The CDR3 consists of 17 residues. Between the trimmed V and J ends, which lost 0 bases and 6 bases, there was a span of 18 bases. One entry per CDR3 protein results from TCRdb running MiXCR on the 5' RACE reads. The repertoire has a few hundred thousand distinct CDR3 sequences, 20% to 25% of them found once; the top ten carry around a fifth. The rearrangement uses TRBV4-1 and TRBJ1-5; possible D gene TRBD1, 5 bases. This TCR came from a young man who had mild COVID-19 (a few samples of this study predate the infection). Cell type and time point are not known. The sequencing sample was made of PBMCs or a T cell subset sorted from them (not recorded which). The CDR3 nucleotides read TGCGCCAGCAGCCAAGATCCAAAGGGAGGGGTTCGTCAGCCCCAGCATTTT. Encoded protein: CASSQDPKGGVRQPQHF.